This T cell receptor beta chain was recorded in a study of blood T cell repertoires in COVID-19. Study summary: In each case, the material was cDNA or gDNA derived from T cells, B-cell-depleted T cells, or PBMCs.

Here immunoSEQ multiplex PCR was the method, and the copy in TCRdb shows in-frame clones only, minus some. The sample records approximately 290,000 clones, approximately 85% being singletons. Germline CDR1 is SGHRS and CDR2 is YFSETQ. The CDR3 runs 15 residues. The trim removed 2 bases at V and 5 bases at J, leaving 7 bases unmatched. The clonotype originates from a human donor with COVID-19, enrolled during active disease. The donor label of this sample is uncertain. Sequenced: peripheral blood. V is TRBV5-1 and J is TRBJ2-1, with TRBD1 matching 7 bases. CDR3 in amino acids: CASSLSQGSNNEQFF. The CDR3 bases are TGCGCCAGCAGCTTATCACAGGGGAGCAACAATGAGCAGTTCTTC.